This TCR beta chain is from a study of blood T cell repertoires in COVID-19. Study overall: In each case, the material was cDNA or gDNA derived from T cells, B-cell-depleted T cells, or PBMCs.

There are 14 residues in the CDR3. Trimming took 2 bases from V and 10 from J; bases not matched to a gene: 8. Germline values: CDR1 LGHNA, CDR2 YNFKEQ. This clone has only a few counts. In the authors' methods: Amplifying reference gene primers gave estimates of nucleated cell counts. TCRdb's table, derived via immunoSEQ multiplex PCR, lists solely in-frame clones and lacks some. V, J and clone size reflect that table, while D and trimming were determined from the DNA. Of fewer than 130,000 clones listed, 76% are singletons. This TCR derives from an elderly woman with acute or convalescent COVID-19. The specimen sequenced was peripheral blood. The rearrangement uses TRBV4-2 and TRBJ1-5; 7 bases agree with TRBD1. The CDR3 DNA reads TGTGCCAGCAGCCAATATGGGGACAGCAGCCCCCAGCATTTT. Amino acid sequence: CASSQYGDSSPQHF.